This paragraph reports one T cell receptor (beta chain). The antigen is not known. This entry is derived from a study of regulatory dendritic cells for organ transplantation. General study results and limits: Memory CD8+ clonal expansion seemed more limited with regulatory than mature dendritic cells. Resting memory CD8+ T cells held the most alloreactive clonotypes. Memory CD8+ T cells were the most oligoclonal; naive cells were highly diverse.

Germline CDR1 is SGHTA and CDR2 is FQGTGA. The CDR3 loop spans 14 amino acids. Trimming stripped 5 bases from V and 4 bases from J, with 12 bases between. The protocol was immunoSEQ multiplex PCR, while the TCRdb copy is restricted to in-frame clones and leaves out a portion. The data hold 25,000 to 30,000 clones, with around 80% observed a single time. FACS sorted CD4+ or CD8+ T cells into CD45RA+ naive and CD45RO+ memory. The clonotype comes from a human donor in good health. V is TRBV7-3 and J is TRBJ1-5, with TRBD1 as a possible D gene (5 bases). Source material: naive CD4+ T cells from blood. Indicated subset: CD45RA+ naive T cells. The CDR3 bases are TGTGCCAGCAGCCCTCGGGGGGAAAATCAGCCCCAGCATTTT. Protein product: CASSPRGENQPQHF. The full variable domain, completed using reference TRBV7-3 and TRBJ1-5, is GAGVSQTPSNKVTEKGKYVELRCDPISGHTALYWYRQSLGQGPEFLIYFQGTGAADDSGLPNDRFFAVRPEGSVSTLKIQRTERGDSAVYLCASSPRGENQPQHFGDGTRLSIL.